Following are 16 T cell receptor beta chains from one sample sequenced in a study of blood T cell repertoires in COVID-19. Some clones are missing from TCRdb's copy, which holds only in-frame ones; the method was immunoSEQ multiplex PCR. This repertoire shows 150,000 to 200,000 clones, approximately 80% found once; its top ten account for around 8.9%. Sample: peripheral blood. The source of these receptors is a woman of 80 years or more with COVID-19, enrolled during active disease.

The V call is TRBV28, the J call TRBJ1-6, with TRBD1 matching over 8 bases. From germline, CDR1 is MDHEN and CDR2 SYDVKM. The CDR3 contains 15 residues. Trimming at V came to 4 bases and at J to 8 bases, leaving 7 bases not matched to a gene. The CDR3 nucleotides read TGTGCCAGCAGTTCCCTGACAGGGGACGATTCACCCCTCCACTTT. Translating it yields CASSSLTGDDSPLHF.

The rearrangement joins TRBV19 to TRBJ1-5; 8 bases match TRBD1. CDR3 length equals 19 residues. Germline V gene data show CDR1 as LNHDA and CDR2 as SQIVND (reference sequence). V lost 5 bases and J lost 5; bases outside the gene matches: 20. CDR3 amino acids: CASSPDSGTGPFKDQPQHF. The CDR3 coding sequence is TGTGCCAGTAGTCCAGACTCCGGGACAGGACCCTTTAAAGATCAGCCCCAGCATTTT.

This rearrangement joins TRBV7-2 to TRBJ1-4; TRBD1 matches 7 bases. The CDR3 loop spans 16 amino acids. V was clipped by 2 bases and J by 7 bases; unmatched bases: 10. Per germline, CDR1 SGHTA and CDR2 FQGNSA. CDR3 residues: CASSLSGTATTEKLFF. Written as DNA, the CDR3 is TGTGCCAGCAGCTTAAGTGGGACAGCGACCACTGAAAAACTGTTTTTT.

J is TRBJ2-5 and V is TRBV5-1, with a possible D match to TRBD2 (6 bases). The CDR3 sequence is 16 residues long. Germline V gene sequence: CDR1 SGHRS, CDR2 YFSETQ. V dropped 4 bases and J dropped 1 base, with 17 bases sitting between them. The CDR3 region is CASSPGLLLGQETQYF. CDR3 nucleotide sequence: TGCGCCAGCAGCCCGGGACTTCTCCTGGGCCAAGAGACCCAGTACTTC.

The rearrangement joins TRBV18 to TRBJ1-5, with 7 bases lining up with TRBD1. This CDR3 is 14 amino acids long. CDR1 is KGHSH and CDR2 is LQKENI in the germline V gene. The J segment lost 7 bases and the V segment lost 6 bases, leaving 9 bases of the junction unmatched. The CDR3: CASSLDRVDQPQHF. The CDR3 bases are TGTGCCAGCTCCCTCGACAGGGTGGACCAGCCCCAGCATTTT.

This clone was detected once. V and J are TRBV5-8 and TRBJ2-3; no firm D call. This CDR3 is built from 11 residues. CDR1 SGHTS and CDR2 YDEGEE come from the germline V gene. V dropped 3 bases and J dropped 5 bases, with 4 bases sitting between them. CDR3 nucleotide sequence: TGTGCCAGCAGCTCTTTAGATACGCAGTATTTT. This sequence encodes CASSSLDTQYF.

The genes are TRBV27 and TRBJ2-7; D is possibly TRBD2 (6 bases). Germline lookup yields CDR1 MNHEY and CDR2 SMNVEV (reference sequence). Trimming removed 9 bases at V and 2 bases at J, with 11 bases between. The CDR3 sequence is 12 residues long. This chain's CDR3 is CASSAGPYEQYF. Written as DNA, the CDR3 is TGTGCCAGTTCAGCGGGCCCCTACGAGCAGTACTTC.

The V call is TRBV18, the J call TRBJ1-2, with a possible D match to TRBD1 (5 bases). Germline CDR1 and CDR2: KGHSH and LQKENI. The CDR3 covers 15 residues. The germline V and J ends were trimmed by 3 bases and 3 bases, with 14 bases remaining between them. CDR3 region: CASSPSDTDHYGYTF. Written as DNA, the CDR3 is TGTGCCAGCTCACCCTCGGACACCGATCACTATGGCTACACCTTC. The variable domain in full, with the rest retrieved from reference TRBV18 and TRBJ1-2, is NAGVMQNPRHLVRRRGQEARLRCSPMKGHSHVYWYRQLPEEGLKFMVYLQKENIIDESGMPKERFSAEFPKEGPSILRIQQVVRGDSAAYFCASSPSDTDHYGYTFGSGTRLTVV.

V and J are TRBV5-1 and TRBJ2-7; D is possibly TRBD2 (6 bases). Germline V gene sequence: CDR1 SGHRS, CDR2 YFSETQ. V shed 0 bases and J shed 1 base, with 11 bases lying between them. The CDR3 is 15 residues long. The DNA of the CDR3 is TGCGCCAGCAGCTTGGAACCTAGCGCATCCTACGAGCAGTACTTC. This codes for CASSLEPSASYEQYF.

As DNA, the CDR3 is TGTGCCAGCAACAGCCCCAATCAGCCCCAGCATTTT. Translation: CASNSPNQPQHF. The V and J genes are TRBV6-5 and TRBJ1-5; no reliable D call. Per germline, CDR1 MNHEY and CDR2 SVGAGI. V lost 7 bases to trimming and J lost 3 bases, with 7 bases between them. The CDR3 is 12 amino acids.

The chain links TRBV7-9 to TRBJ1-2; D unclear. V dropped 5 bases and J dropped 6 bases, with 13 bases sitting between them. The germline V gene has CDR1 SEHNR and CDR2 FQNEAQ (reference sequence). The CDR3 covers 13 residues. For the CDR3, the DNA is TGTGCCAGCAGCGAGCCTTGGGAGCATGGCTACACCTTC. It yields the protein CASSEPWEHGYTF.

The V and J genes are TRBV28 and TRBJ2-7; D is possibly TRBD2 (6 bases). From germline, CDR1 is MDHEN and CDR2 SYDVKM. The CDR3 covers 22 residues. V lost 4 bases, J lost 5 bases, and 39 bases lay in between. The CDR3, as DNA: TGTGCCAGCAGTTCGAGGGAAAGTCCCCTCGGGCCGGGAGCTTGGTGGGTCCACGAGCAGTACTTC. Protein sequence: CASSSRESPLGPGAWWVHEQYF.

The chain couples TRBV5-1 to TRBJ2-2; 9 bases are a match to TRBD2. The CDR3 runs 17 residues. Germline assignment: CDR1 SGHRS and CDR2 YFSETQ. V lost 0 bases to trimming and J lost 6 bases; unmatched junction nucleotides: 9. The CDR3 bases are TGCGCCAGCAGCTTGGCCGGGGCTAGCGGGATCCCCGGGGAGCTGTTTTTT. It encodes CASSLAGASGIPGELFF.

This chain links TRBV5-1 with TRBJ2-5; 12 nucleotides line up with TRBD2. The CDR3 is 16 amino acids. Trimming cost V 0 bases and J 2 bases; bases outside gene matches: 2. CDR1 and CDR2 from the germline V gene are SGHRS and YFSETQ. The CDR3: CASSLDLAGGQETQYF. CDR3 nucleotide sequence: TGCGCCAGCAGCTTGGATCTAGCGGGGGGGCAAGAGACCCAGTACTTC.

The rearrangement uses TRBV18 and TRBJ2-1; the match to TRBD2 covers 8 bases. Germline loops: CDR1 KGHSH, CDR2 LQKENI. The length of the CDR3 is 16 residues. V dropped 5 bases and J dropped 4; count of bases not matched to a gene: 10. The CDR3: CASSSNAGGAYNEQFF. The DNA for the CDR3 is TGTGCCAGCTCATCAAACGCGGGGGGCGCATACAATGAGCAGTTCTTC. The complete variable domain, with remaining parts taken from reference TRBV18 and TRBJ2-1, reads NAGVMQNPRHLVRRRGQEARLRCSPMKGHSHVYWYRQLPEEGLKFMVYLQKENIIDESGMPKERFSAEFPKEGPSILRIQQVVRGDSAAYFCASSSNAGGAYNEQFFGPGTRLTVL.

The J gene is TRBJ1-1, the V gene TRBV9; 10 nucleotides align to TRBD1. This CDR3 is built from 15 residues. Germline V lookup: CDR1 SGDLS, CDR2 YYNGEE. V trimming: 4 bases; J trimming: 1 base; junction bases outside the gene matches: 4. CDR3 sequence (DNA): TGTGCCAGCAGCAGACAGGGGGCACGGAACACTGAAGCTTTCTTT. Its translation: CASSRQGARNTEAFF.